This note documents a single T cell receptor beta chain sequence. Original data processing: Amplification of reference gene primers provided the estimated nucleated cell counts. Sequencing was performed with immunoSEQ multiplex PCR; in TCRdb, only in-frame clones are kept and a portion is missing. V, J and clone size are taken as reported in that table, and D and trimming were inferred from the DNA itself. The sample carries over 150,000 clones, less than 90% recorded once. The trim removed 1 base at V and 3 bases at J, leaving 5 bases unmatched. CDR3 length: 16 residues. The V gene's germline CDR1 is LGHNA and CDR2 YNFKEQ. These data are taken from a study of blood T cell repertoires in COVID-19. Study at large: Sites across the United States, Italy and Spain contributed samples from acute and convalescent COVID-19. PBMCs, B-cell-depleted T cells, or T cells provided the cDNA or gDNA that made up the material.

The receptor's source is a young man with active or convalescent COVID-19. The chain is built from TRBV4-2 and TRBJ2-1; 8 nucleotides match TRBD1. Material: peripheral blood. CDR3 bases: TGTGCCAGCAGCCAAGTTCTTGGACAGGGCTACAATGAGCAGTTCTTC. This translates into CASSQVLGQGYNEQFF.